A single sample is the source of the 8 T cell receptor beta chains below, sequenced in a study of molecular identifiers for immune sequencing clone quantification. TCRdb re-derived calls from the PCR reads in MiXCR, one entry per CDR3 protein. This table holds about 300,000 distinct CDR3 sequences, 20% to 25% found once. Sequenced input: naive CD8+ T cells from blood, with Jurkat cell RNA spiked in. This sample's subset: FACS-sorted CD8+CD4-CCR7+CD45RA+ naive T cells. The receptor set was obtained from a human donor in good health. Some libraries in this study had Jurkat cell RNA spiked in.

On this clonotype: A read error may account for a junction end that differs from germline. CDR3: CASSPRDTSGWTGELSF. The DNA for the CDR3 is TGTGCCAGCAGCCCGCGGGACACCTCTGGCTGGACCGGGGAGCTGTCTTTT. J is TRBJ2-2 and V is TRBV7-3, with D perhaps being TRBD1 or TRBD2 (6 bases each). This CDR3 region has 17 residues. Germline CDR1 reads SGHTA; CDR2 reads FQGTGA.

This clonotype was seen at least ten times. The genes are TRBV12-3 or TRBV12-4 and TRBJ1-6; D is unresolved. Trimming left V 5 bases short and J 0 bases short, with 23 bases between. The CDR3 has 20 residues. As DNA, the CDR3 is TGTGCCAGCAGTGCTGCTACTCATAACCGACTTAGCTCCTATAATTCACCCCTCCACTTT. This translates into CASSAATHNRLSSYNSPLHF.

As concerns this clonotype: This may be a read error: a much more frequent sequence differs by one nucleotide. The chain couples TRBV12-3 or TRBV12-4 to TRBJ2-1, with TRBD2 matching 8 bases. The length of the CDR3 is 16 residues. The chain's CDR3 is CASSLQAGVAYNGQFF. The CDR3 DNA follows: TGTGCCAGCAGTCTCCAAGCGGGAGTGGCCTACAATGGGCAGTTCTTC.

This clonotype has a count of ten or more. This rearrangement joins TRBV6-5 to TRBJ2-3; D not certain. With 4 bases removed from V and 8 bases from J, the gap between germline ends came to 4 bases. CDR1 is MNHEY and CDR2 is SVGAGI in the germline V gene. The CDR3 totals 10 residues. The CDR3 protein is CASSWPTQYF. Written as DNA, the CDR3 is TGTGCCAGCAGTTGGCCTACGCAGTATTTT.

Regarding this clonotype: The germline gene is not matched at one end of the junction; a read error may be the cause. V gene TRBV27 combines with J gene TRBJ2-7, with a weak D call TRBD2 (5 bases). Germline CDR1 MNHEY, CDR2 SMNVEV (reference sequence). The CDR3 loop spans 13 amino acids. CDR3 residues: CASSLFGGHEQCF. The DNA for the CDR3 is TGTGCCAGCAGTTTATTTGGAGGCCACGAGCAGTGCTTC.

There are many counts of this clonotype. The rearrangement uses TRBV27 and TRBJ1-1; tentatively, D is TRBD1 (6 bases). The length of the CDR3 is 15 residues. The germline V and J ends were trimmed by 5 bases and 1 base, with 14 bases remaining between them. The germline V gene encodes CDR1 MNHEY and CDR2 SMNVEV (reference sequence). The CDR3 loop reads CASSGPDRQNTEAFF. The CDR3 region has the DNA TGTGCCAGCAGTGGGCCGGACAGACAGAACACTGAAGCTTTCTTT.

This clonotype appeared once. This may stem from a read error, because a much larger clone lies one nucleotide away. The CDR3 sequence: CASSTEGEETQYF. The CDR3 region has the DNA TGTGCCAGCAGCACGGAGGGCGAAGAGACCCAGTACTTC. This sequence joins TRBV7-6 and TRBJ2-5; the D gene is possibly TRBD2 (6 bases). The V and J ends lost 5 bases and 3 bases respectively, with 10 bases between them. Germline V gives CDR1 SGHVS, CDR2 FNYEAQ. The CDR3 consists of 13 residues.

The rearrangement links TRBV27 to TRBJ2-1; TRBD1 aligns across 8 bases. Germline assignment: CDR1 MNHEY and CDR2 SMNVEV (reference sequence). V shed 5 bases, J shed 4 bases, and the junction held 7 bases outside the gene matches. CDR3 size: 15 residues. The CDR3 spells CASSLGQGIYNEQFF. CDR3 sequence (DNA): TGTGCCAGCAGTCTCGGACAGGGCATTTACAATGAGCAGTTCTTC.